What follows is one TCR beta chain and its context. Its specificity is not known. The record originates from a study of neoadjuvant nivolumab and ipilimumab in lung cancer. Study findings and constraints: Higher pretherapy blood TCR richness went with higher resected-tumor richness. Pathologic regression was not significantly tied to TCR clonality. TCR receptors were sequenced in few samples.

Method: immunoSEQ multiplex PCR; TCRdb's copy keeps in-frame clones and lacks some. Of 18,000 or so clones in the sample, roughly three quarters are singletons; the top ten hold under 9.5%. Germline CDR1 reads SGHRS; CDR2 reads YFSETQ. This CDR3 spans 13 amino acids. Trimming pared 0 bases from V and 10 bases from J, leaving 13 bases between. V usage is TRBV5-1 and J usage is TRBJ2-5, with D perhaps TRBD2 (6 bases). The specimen comprised tumor tissue, sampled after neoadjuvant nivolumab, alone or with ipilimumab, at or shortly before surgery. This TCR was sampled from an adult with non-small cell lung cancer. Written as DNA, the CDR3 is TGCGCCAGCAGCTTGGGGAATGGGGAGGACCAGTACTTC. It translates to CASSLGNGEDQYF.